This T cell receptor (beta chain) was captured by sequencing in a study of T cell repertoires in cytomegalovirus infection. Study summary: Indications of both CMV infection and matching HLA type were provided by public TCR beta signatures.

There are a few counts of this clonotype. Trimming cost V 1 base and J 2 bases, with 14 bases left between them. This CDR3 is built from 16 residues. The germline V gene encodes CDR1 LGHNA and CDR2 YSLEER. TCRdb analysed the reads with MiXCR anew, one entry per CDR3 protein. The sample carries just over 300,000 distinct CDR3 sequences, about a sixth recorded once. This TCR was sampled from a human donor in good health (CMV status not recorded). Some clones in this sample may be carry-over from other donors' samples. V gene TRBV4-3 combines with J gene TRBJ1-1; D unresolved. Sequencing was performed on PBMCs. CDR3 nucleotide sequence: TGCGCCAGCAGCCAAGGGGCAGGAATGGTTAACACTGAAGCTTTCTTT. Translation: CASSQGAGMVNTEAFF.